Listed here are 19 T cell receptor beta chains from one sample, sequenced in a study of blood T cells in healthy people across ages. A sample-barcoded 5' primer and a J-beta primer mix were used in a second PCR of roughly 7 to 11 cycles. TCRdb reanalysed the 5' RACE reads using MiXCR and keeps one entry per CDR3 protein. The data hold around 700,000 distinct CDR3 sequences, with roughly 25% observed a single time. This sample was shared with a second study, whose subject was T cells of mothers and their children.

The specimen was blood. The receptors originated from a boy younger than 18 in good health.

V and J are TRBV7-8 and TRBJ2-5; D is uncertain. The CDR3 totals 16 residues. Trimming left V 1 base short and J 2 bases short, with 14 bases between. Per germline, CDR1 SGHVS and CDR2 FQNEAQ. For the CDR3, the DNA is TGTGCCAGCAGCTTAGGTTCGGCCAGTATACAAGAGACCCAGTACTTC. Translating gives CASSLGSASIQETQYF.

The chain joins TRBV27 to TRBJ2-4; 9 bases match TRBD2. V lost 4 bases to trimming and J lost 8 bases; unmatched junction nucleotides: 6. The germline V gene has CDR1 MNHEY and CDR2 SMNVEV (reference sequence). The CDR3 has 14 residues. CDR3 sequence: CASSSAGGGDIQYF. The CDR3 bases are TGTGCCAGCAGTTCAGCGGGGGGCGGGGACATTCAGTACTTC.

This clonotype was seen a handful of times. The V call is TRBV29-1, the J call TRBJ2-5; possible D gene TRBD1, 5 bases. The germline gives CDR1 SQVTM, CDR2 ANQGSEA. Trimming stripped 5 bases from V and 4 bases from J, with 14 bases between. CDR3 size: 13 residues. CDR3 residues: CSVSSGLGETQYF. The CDR3 coding sequence is TGCAGCGTTTCGTCAGGGCTTGGAGAGACCCAGTACTTC.

This clonotype has just a few counts. The genes are TRBV29-1 and TRBJ2-3, with TRBD2 matching over 10 bases. Germline V gives CDR1 SQVTM, CDR2 ANQGSEA. J was trimmed by 6 bases and V by 4 bases; bases with no gene match: 10. The CDR3 consists of 15 residues. The CDR3 loop is CSVATSGNPEDTQYF. CDR3 nucleotide sequence: TGCAGCGTTGCAACTAGCGGGAACCCTGAGGATACGCAGTATTTT.

The rearrangement links TRBV6-2 or TRBV6-3 to TRBJ2-7; D possibly matches TRBD1 or TRBD2 (5 bases each). Germline loops: CDR1 MNHEY, CDR2 SVGEGT. The length of the CDR3 is 14 residues. V was pared by 6 bases and J by 5 bases, with 17 bases between. CDR3 DNA: TGTGCCAGCAGCCCCGGGGCGCCCCCGGACGAGCAGTACTTC. This codes for CASSPGAPPDEQYF.

The sample holds a few counts of this clonotype. The chain couples TRBV29-1 to TRBJ2-4, with 7 positions matching TRBD2. V gave up 3 bases and J gave up 10 bases; unmatched junction bases: 3. From germline, CDR1 is SQVTM and CDR2 ANQGSEA. The CDR3 is 11 amino acids. CDR3 sequence (DNA): TGCAGCGTTGAGACGGGGGGAATTCAGTACTTC. Its protein is CSVETGGIQYF. Looking up the rest from reference TRBV29-1 and TRBJ2-4 gives the full variable domain: SAVISQKPSRDICQRGTSLTIQCQVDSQVTMMFWYRQQPGQSLTLIATANQGSEATYESGFVIDKFPISRPNLTFSTLTVSNMSPEDSSIYLCSVETGGIQYFGAGTRLSVL.

The sample holds a few counts of this clonotype. The chain employs TRBV7-8 and TRBJ2-5; unclear D gene. The CDR3 runs to 14 residues. Deletions cut 4 bases from V and 5 bases from J, with 14 bases between. Germline-derived CDR1 and CDR2 are SGHVS and FQNEAQ. CDR3 protein: CASSSLLGSETQYF. The CDR3 region has the DNA TGTGCCAGCAGCTCCCTCCTAGGATCGGAGACCCAGTACTTC. The whole variable domain, remainder taken from reference TRBV7-8 and TRBJ2-5, is GAGVSQSPRYKVAKRGQDVALRCDPISGHVSLFWYQQALGQGPEFLTYFQNEAQLDKSGLPSDRFFAERPEGSVSTLKIQRTQQEDSAVYLCASSSLLGSETQYFGPGTRLLVL.

V gene TRBV27 combines with J gene TRBJ1-1, with TRBD1 identical over 9 bases. The CDR3 has 14 residues. V dropped 4 bases and J dropped 5; count of bases not matched to a gene: 5. Germline loops: CDR1 MNHEY, CDR2 SMNVEV (reference sequence). This CDR3 reads CASSYRGRGTEAFF. DNA for the CDR3: TGTGCCAGCAGTTACAGGGGGCGAGGGACTGAAGCTTTCTTT.

This clonotype showed up many times. The chain carries TRBV4-1 and TRBJ2-1; no firm D call. Germline CDR1 reads MGHRA; CDR2 reads YSYEKL. Trimming removed 2 bases from V and 1 base from J, with 15 bases in between. This CDR3 is built from 17 residues. This chain's CDR3 is CASSQPRLVRSYNEQFF. For the CDR3, the DNA is TGCGCCAGCAGCCAACCTCGACTCGTGCGTTCCTACAATGAGCAGTTCTTC.

V is TRBV3-1 and J is TRBJ2-7, with 10 bases lining up with TRBD2. CDR1 is LGHDT and CDR2 is YNNKEL in the germline V gene (reference sequence). The CDR3 has 15 amino acids. After removal of 5 bases from V and 1 base from J, the junction contained 5 bases not matched to a gene. CDR3 region: CASSTGTSASYEQYF. DNA for the CDR3: TGTGCCAGCAGCACCGGGACTAGCGCTTCCTACGAGCAGTACTTC.

The sample holds a few counts of this clonotype. The chain links TRBV27 to TRBJ1-6; tentatively, D is TRBD1 (5 bases). V gave up 7 bases and J gave up 8 bases, with 24 bases separating them. This CDR3 comprises 17 residues. Germline V gene data show CDR1 as MNHEY and CDR2 as SMNVEV (reference sequence). The CDR3 sequence: CASNTYGYGGEDSPLHF. Here the CDR3 DNA reads TGTGCCAGCAACACCTATGGGTATGGGGGGGAGGATTCACCCCTCCACTTT.

This clonotype was seen a handful of times. The chain is built from TRBV5-1 and TRBJ2-1, with TRBD2 identical over 7 bases. Germline V gene lookup returns CDR1 SGHRS and CDR2 YFSETQ. This CDR3 is 18 amino acids long. J lost 8 bases, V lost 3 bases, and 20 bases had no gene match. CDR3 sequence: CASSSGASGTYEWDEQFF. Written as DNA, the CDR3 is TGCGCCAGCAGCTCTGGTGCTAGCGGAACCTATGAGTGGGATGAGCAGTTCTTC.

The chain recombines TRBV29-1 with TRBJ2-2; D is uncertain. With 4 bases removed from V and 5 bases from J, the gap between germline ends came to 14 bases. This CDR3 has 14 residues. CDR1 is SQVTM, CDR2 ANQGSEA, per germline. CDR3 in amino acids: CSVGVDPGTGELFF. CDR3 nucleotides: TGCAGCGTTGGGGTAGATCCTGGGACCGGGGAGCTGTTTTTT.

The V and J genes are TRBV28 and TRBJ2-5; TRBD2 is a possible D gene (7 bases). Trimming left V 6 bases short and J 8 bases short, with 16 bases between. The germline CDR1 and CDR2 sequences are MDHEN and SYDVKM. The CDR3 spans 13 residues. CDR3 nucleotides: TGTGCCAGCAGGTTGGGGGGGGGCGGAACCCAGTACTTC. Protein product: CASRLGGGGTQYF.

This clonotype was seen a few times. The V call is TRBV4-2, the J call TRBJ2-1; D remains unclear. V lost 0 bases, J lost 10 bases, and 13 bases lay in between. This CDR3 has 14 amino acids. Germline V gene data show CDR1 as LGHNA and CDR2 as YNFKEQ. Written as DNA, the CDR3 is TGTGCCAGCAGCCAAGAAAGGCTAGAACCCGAGCAGTTCTTC. Amino acids: CASSQERLEPEQFF.

The rearrangement links TRBV12-2 to TRBJ2-7. TRBV12-2 is reported as a pseudogene. This CDR3 contains 12 residues. For the CDR3, the DNA is TGTGCAAGTCGCTTAGCGGGCGACGAGCAGTACTTC. As protein: CASRLAGDEQYF.

V gene TRBV12-5 combines with J gene TRBJ2-5, with D perhaps TRBD1 (6 bases). The V end was cut by 5 bases, the J end by 0 bases, with 10 bases between. Looked up from germline, CDR1 is LGHNT and CDR2 is FRNRAP. The CDR3 is 14 amino acids. CDR3 sequence reads: CASGEQGYQETQYF. The CDR3 nucleotides are TGTGCTAGTGGTGAACAGGGATACCAAGAGACCCAGTACTTC.

Worth noting for this clonotype: One junction end disagrees with the germline gene, perhaps due to a read error. The rearrangement links TRBV5-1 to TRBJ2-5, with D perhaps TRBD2 (6 bases). This CDR3 contains 15 residues. Germline CDR1 SGHRS, CDR2 YFSETQ. The CDR3 is CASSLGLLAREAQYF. CDR3 coding DNA: TGCGCCAGCAGCTTGGGGCTTCTAGCGAGAGAGGCCCAGTACTTC.

The chain is built from TRBV5-1 and TRBJ2-1, with 9 bases fitting TRBD2. This CDR3 has 14 amino acids. From germline, CDR1 is SGHRS and CDR2 YFSETQ. J was trimmed by 8 bases and V by 0 bases; bases with no gene match: 3. The CDR3 nucleotides read TGCGCCAGCAGCTTGGAAAGCGGGAGGTATGAGCAGTTCTTC. Its translation is CASSLESGRYEQFF.